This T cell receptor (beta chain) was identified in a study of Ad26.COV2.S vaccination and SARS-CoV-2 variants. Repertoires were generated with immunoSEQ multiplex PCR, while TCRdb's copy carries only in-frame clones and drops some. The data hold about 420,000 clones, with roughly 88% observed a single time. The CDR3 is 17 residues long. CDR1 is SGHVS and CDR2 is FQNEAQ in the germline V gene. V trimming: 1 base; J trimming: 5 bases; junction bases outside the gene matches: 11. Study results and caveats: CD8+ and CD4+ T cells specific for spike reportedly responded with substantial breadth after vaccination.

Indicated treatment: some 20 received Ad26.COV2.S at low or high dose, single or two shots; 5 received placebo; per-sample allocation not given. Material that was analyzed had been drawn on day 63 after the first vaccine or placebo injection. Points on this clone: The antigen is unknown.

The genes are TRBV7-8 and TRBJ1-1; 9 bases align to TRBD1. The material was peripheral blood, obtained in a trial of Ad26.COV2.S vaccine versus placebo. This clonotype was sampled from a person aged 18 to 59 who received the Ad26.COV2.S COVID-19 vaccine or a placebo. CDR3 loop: CASSLVARDRAGTEAFF. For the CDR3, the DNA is TGTGCCAGCAGCTTAGTGGCAAGGGACAGGGCCGGAACTGAAGCTTTCTTT.